This T cell receptor (beta chain) originates from a study of T cells in localized non-small cell lung cancer. Findings and limits, study-wide: The highest T cell clonality was in uninvolved adjacent lung, above tumor.

About this clone itself: Its specificity is not known.

Some clones are missing from TCRdb's copy, which holds only in-frame ones; the method was immunoSEQ multiplex PCR. The repertoire consists of about 70,000 clones, with about 90% occurring once and the leading ten covering 20% to 25%. This CDR3 is built from 16 residues. Germline trimming cut 4 bases from V and 1 base from J; bases unmatched to any gene: 6. Germline CDR1 is SGHRS and CDR2 is YFSETQ. The sequenced sample was peripheral blood, obtained before any cancer treatment. The receptor comes from a male donor older than 55 with stage III squamous cell lung carcinoma. The V gene is TRBV5-1, the J gene TRBJ1-5; the match to TRBD1 covers 9 bases. Here the CDR3 reads CASSPGTGQSNQPQHF. CDR3 DNA sequence: TGCGCCAGCAGCCCGGGGACAGGGCAAAGCAATCAGCCCCAGCATTTT.